This is a list of T cell receptor beta chains from one sample in a study of blood T cell repertoires in COVID-19. The method was immunoSEQ multiplex PCR; TCRdb's version includes in-frame clones alone and lacks a portion of them. The sample has fewer than 120,000 clones, 75% to 85% seen once. The sample was peripheral blood. The receptor set was obtained from a woman aged 55-75 years with acute or convalescent COVID-19. CDR3s include the opening cysteine and the closing phenylalanine or tryptophan. A D gene is named only where the DNA matches it firmly.

D: TRBD1
V: TRBV5-4
CDR3: CASSLEGGANTGELFF

D: .
V: TRBV19
CDR3: CASSAGGPVTQYF

D: TRBD2
V: TRBV29-1
CDR3: CSVEASGPQETQYF

D: TRBD1
V: TRBV3-1/TRBV3-2
CDR3: CASSQGTGSNQPQHF

D: .
V: TRBV15
CDR3: CATSREGGTYEQYF

D: .
V: TRBV30
CDR3: CAWRQDGYGYTF

D: TRBD2
V: TRBV27
CDR3: CASSRLAGPYEQYF

D: .
V: TRBV7-2
CDR3: CASSLDRDNYGYTF

D: .
V: TRBV6-1
CDR3: CASSEAIGAGKKNTEAFF

D: .
V: TRBV21-1
CDR3: CASSSRSSQPQHF

D: .
V: TRBV13
CDR3: CAPQGGTGELFF

D: .
V: TRBV30
CDR3: CAWIRTGSQETQYF

D: .
V: TRBV11-3
CDR3: CASSKEPSTDTQYF

D: .
V: TRBV6-6
CDR3: CASSPQMLETQYF

D: .
V: TRBV12-3/TRBV12-4
CDR3: CASSQQGPYGYTF

D: TRBD2
V: TRBV7-6
CDR3: CASSPAPVVRGNTDTQYF

D: TRBD1
V: TRBV2
CDR3: CASSEGTGFPEQYF

D: .
V: TRBV5-1
CDR3: CASSSRGTNEKLFF

D: .
V: TRBV7-2
CDR3: CASSSQYSQPQHF

D: .
V: TRBV7-7
CDR3: CASSWDSQLAKNIQYF

D: .
V: TRBV4-3
CDR3: CASSQEAGEYGYTF

D: .
V: TRBV27
CDR3: CASSFRERAKNTEAFF

D: TRBD1
V: TRBV7-9
CDR3: CASSLTGSNQPQHF

D: .
V: TRBV12-3/TRBV12-4
CDR3: CASSLEGRGGAFF

D: .
V: TRBV5-6
CDR3: CASSLVGNEAFF

D: TRBD2
V: TRBV11-3
CDR3: CASSKRGQSSYNEQFF

D: .
V: TRBV5-6
CDR3: CASSLARGIQPQHF